One and the same sample provided the 21 T cell receptor beta chains below, sequenced in a study of control samples from healthy donors and cancer patients. Some clones are missing from TCRdb's copy, which holds only in-frame ones; the method was immunoSEQ multiplex PCR. The sample consists of about 120,000 clones, approximately 90% of them appearing once. The specimen was blood. These receptors were collected from a man aged 25 to 40 in good health.

This clone has just a few counts. The chain uses TRBV10-3 and TRBJ2-7; 9 bases are shared with TRBD1. The V gene's germline CDR1 is ENHRY and CDR2 SYGVKD. Unmatched junction bases numbered 6, after V lost 4 bases and J lost 2 bases. The CDR3 length is 15 residues. Here the CDR3 DNA reads TGTGCCATCAGTGCGGTGGACAGGGGTACCTACGAGCAGTACTTC. Amino acid sequence: CAISAVDRGTYEQYF.

This chain joins TRBV19 and TRBJ1-2; D may be TRBD1 (6 bases). This CDR3 region has 15 residues. V shed 7 bases and J shed 1 base, with 16 bases lying between them. The germline V gene has CDR1 LNHDA and CDR2 SQIVND (reference sequence). The DNA of the CDR3 is TGTGCCAGTAACCCGGGGGGCGAAGGTAACTATGGCTACACCTTC. Translation: CASNPGGEGNYGYTF.

The chain employs TRBV7-9 and TRBJ1-2; D is perhaps TRBD1 (6 bases). V was shortened by 3 bases and J by 8 bases, with 13 bases between the two germline ends. This CDR3 is built from 13 residues. The germline V gene has CDR1 SEHNR and CDR2 FQNEAQ (reference sequence). The CDR3 loop reads CASSFGGERGYTF. The CDR3 DNA is TGTGCCAGCAGCTTCGGGGGCGAGCGCGGCTACACCTTC.

The chain joins TRBV24-1 to TRBJ1-2, with D unresolved. This CDR3 is 12 amino acids long. V was shortened by 3 bases and J by 8 bases, with 9 bases between the two germline ends. The germline CDR1 and CDR2 sequences are KGHDR and SFDVKD. CDR3 region: CATSDGVGGYTF. CDR3 bases: TGTGCCACCAGTGATGGGGTAGGGGGCTACACCTTC.

The chain uses TRBV5-1 and TRBJ2-7; TRBD1 matches 12 bases. With V trimmed by 6 bases and J by 5 bases, 6 bases remained unmatched. In germline, CDR1 is SGHRS, CDR2 YFSETQ. The CDR3 sequence is 14 residues long. CDR3 in amino acids: CASTGTGGNNEQYF. Written as DNA, the CDR3 is TGCGCCAGCACCGGGACAGGGGGCAACAACGAGCAGTACTTC.

The chain couples TRBV7-9 to TRBJ1-5; possibly TRBD1 for D (5 bases). V was clipped by 5 bases and J by 6 bases, with 20 bases between them. Germline V lookup: CDR1 SEHNR, CDR2 FQNEAQ (reference sequence). The CDR3 is 16 amino acids. CDR3 nucleotide sequence: TGTGCCAGCAGCCCCCTGGGTTGGAGGGGAGTTCAGCCCCAGCATTTT. Amino acids: CASSPLGWRGVQPQHF.

This chain uses TRBV19 with TRBJ2-6; TRBD1 matches 8 bases. The germline CDR1 and CDR2 sequences are LNHDA and SQIVND (reference sequence). V shed 3 bases and J 4 bases; nucleotides not matched to a gene: 5. The CDR3 sequence is 16 residues long. CDR3 DNA sequence: TGTGCCAGTAGTATCCAGGGGGCGCGGGGGGCCAACGTCCTGACTTTC. Translating it yields CASSIQGARGANVLTF.

The chain joins TRBV5-6 to TRBJ2-3; TRBD2 matches at 7 bases. In germline, CDR1 is SGHDT, CDR2 YYEEEE. The CDR3 consists of 14 residues. J was trimmed by 1 base and V by 2 bases; bases with no gene match: 1. In DNA form, the CDR3 reads TGTGCCAGCAGCTTCCGGGGGGGCACAGATACGCAGTATTTT. This gives the protein CASSFRGGTDTQYF.

The rearrangement joins TRBV10-1 to TRBJ1-5; possibly TRBD1 for D (6 bases). This CDR3 has 14 amino acids. Germline CDR1 reads WNHNN; CDR2 reads SYGVQD (reference sequence). V was trimmed by 8 bases and J by 1 base, leaving 12 bases between them. The CDR3 DNA follows: TGCGCCAGCTCAGGGGACGGGAGCAATCAGCCCCAGCATTTT. Amino acid sequence: CASSGDGSNQPQHF.

The genes are TRBV18 and TRBJ1-1; D is unclear. The CDR3 spans 15 residues. Germline lookup yields CDR1 KGHSH and CDR2 LQKENI. Trimming left V 4 bases short and J 3 bases short, with 15 bases between. CDR3: CASSLDTGMDTEAFF. In DNA, the CDR3 is TGTGCCAGCTCACTAGATACGGGCATGGACACTGAAGCTTTCTTT.

This clone was picked up one time. The rearrangement links TRBV7-2 to TRBJ2-1, with D possibly TRBD2 on 5 matching bases. This CDR3 spans 15 amino acids. Germline V gene sequence: CDR1 SGHTA, CDR2 FQGNSA. With 8 bases removed from V and 7 bases from J, the gap between germline ends came to 21 bases. The CDR3 coding sequence is TGTGCCAGCCGCGGATCATCGGGGAGTAGAAATGAGCAGTTCTTC. Amino acid sequence: CASRGSSGSRNEQFF.

The J gene is TRBJ2-3, the V gene TRBV30; tentative D call: TRBD1 (5 bases). CDR1 is GTSNPN and CDR2 is SVGIG in the germline V gene (reference sequence). CDR3 length equals 14 residues. V was shortened by 3 bases and J by 6 bases, with 16 bases between the two germline ends. The CDR3: CAWRTDQRVDTQYF. DNA of the CDR3: TGTGCCTGGAGGACAGACCAACGGGTGGATACGCAGTATTTT.

The rearrangement uses TRBV6-5 and TRBJ2-7; tentatively, D is TRBD2 (6 bases). This CDR3 region has 14 residues. Trimming removed 8 bases at V and 2 bases at J, with 16 bases between. Germline assignment: CDR1 MNHEY and CDR2 SVGAGI. As DNA, the CDR3 is TGTGCCAGCGGCGGGACTCATGATCCCTACGAGCAGTACTTC. Translation gives CASGGTHDPYEQYF.

The J gene is TRBJ1-2, the V gene TRBV10-1; D may be TRBD1 (6 bases). V lost 3 bases and J lost 2, with 13 bases in between. The CDR3 extends over 15 amino acids. CDR1 is WNHNN and CDR2 is SYGVQD in the germline V gene (reference sequence). The CDR3 sequence: CASSDNREGNYGYTF. CDR3 DNA sequence: TGCGCCAGCAGTGACAACAGGGAGGGCAACTATGGCTACACCTTC.

The chain combines TRBV30 with TRBJ1-2; 7 nucleotides agree with TRBD1. The CDR3 runs 13 residues. Germline values: CDR1 GTSNPN, CDR2 SVGIG (reference sequence). J was trimmed by 2 bases and V by 7 bases; bases with no gene match: 7. CDR3 DNA: TGTGCCTCGTGGCAAGGGGGCAACTATGGCTACACCTTC. Its translation is CASWQGGNYGYTF.

CDR3 sequence: CASRETAGGYTF. Here the CDR3 DNA reads TGTGCCAGCAGGGAGACAGCCGGGGGCTACACCTTC. The chain employs TRBV6-5 and TRBJ1-2, with D tentatively TRBD1 (5 bases). Looked up from germline, CDR1 is MNHEY and CDR2 is SVGAGI. The CDR3 runs 12 residues. Trimming took 6 bases from V and 8 from J, leaving 13 bases between them.

V is TRBV5-1 and J is TRBJ1-4; maybe TRBD1 (6 bases). This CDR3 is built from 16 residues. Germline CDR1 reads SGHRS; CDR2 reads YFSETQ. V lost 2 bases, J lost 5 bases, and 16 bases lay in between. The CDR3 nucleotides read TGCGCCAGCAGCTTACAGGGTCAGACGGGGAATGAAAAACTGTTTTTT. This sequence encodes CASSLQGQTGNEKLFF.

CDR3 sequence reads: CSVENYRDSGYTF. CDR3 nucleotide sequence: TGCAGCGTTGAAAATTATCGGGATTCTGGCTACACCTTC. J is TRBJ1-2 and V is TRBV29-1; D not certain. V dropped 2 bases and J dropped 7 bases, with 14 bases sitting between them. Germline CDR1 is SQVTM and CDR2 is ANQGSEA. CDR3 length: 13 residues.

The chain carries TRBV18 and TRBJ1-6, with D maybe TRBD1 (6 bases). The CDR3 is 14 amino acids. Germline CDR1 is KGHSH and CDR2 is LQKENI. Trimming took off 3 bases at V and 7 bases at J, with 10 bases between the two ends. CDR3 nucleotides: TGTGCCAGCTCACCCGGACAGAAGAATTCACCCCTCCACTTT. Translating gives CASSPGQKNSPLHF.

The chain carries TRBV7-6 and TRBJ2-1, with D tentatively TRBD1 or TRBD2 (5 bases each). The length of the CDR3 is 15 residues. The V gene lost 7 bases and the J gene lost 3 bases, with 16 bases spanning the gap. Per the germline V gene, CDR1 is SGHVS and CDR2 is FNYEAQ. The CDR3 loop reads CASKTGQGIYNEQFF. In DNA, the CDR3 is TGTGCCAGCAAAACGGGGCAGGGCATCTACAATGAGCAGTTCTTC.

The J gene is TRBJ2-7, the V gene TRBV4-1; 7 bases line up with TRBD1. Looked up from germline, CDR1 is MGHRA and CDR2 is YSYEKL. The CDR3 covers 15 residues. V lost 4 bases and J lost 4; bases outside the gene matches: 10. Here the CDR3 DNA reads TGCGCCAGCAGCCTCGAAGACAGGGCGTTTTACGAGCAGTACTTC. It codes for CASSLEDRAFYEQYF.